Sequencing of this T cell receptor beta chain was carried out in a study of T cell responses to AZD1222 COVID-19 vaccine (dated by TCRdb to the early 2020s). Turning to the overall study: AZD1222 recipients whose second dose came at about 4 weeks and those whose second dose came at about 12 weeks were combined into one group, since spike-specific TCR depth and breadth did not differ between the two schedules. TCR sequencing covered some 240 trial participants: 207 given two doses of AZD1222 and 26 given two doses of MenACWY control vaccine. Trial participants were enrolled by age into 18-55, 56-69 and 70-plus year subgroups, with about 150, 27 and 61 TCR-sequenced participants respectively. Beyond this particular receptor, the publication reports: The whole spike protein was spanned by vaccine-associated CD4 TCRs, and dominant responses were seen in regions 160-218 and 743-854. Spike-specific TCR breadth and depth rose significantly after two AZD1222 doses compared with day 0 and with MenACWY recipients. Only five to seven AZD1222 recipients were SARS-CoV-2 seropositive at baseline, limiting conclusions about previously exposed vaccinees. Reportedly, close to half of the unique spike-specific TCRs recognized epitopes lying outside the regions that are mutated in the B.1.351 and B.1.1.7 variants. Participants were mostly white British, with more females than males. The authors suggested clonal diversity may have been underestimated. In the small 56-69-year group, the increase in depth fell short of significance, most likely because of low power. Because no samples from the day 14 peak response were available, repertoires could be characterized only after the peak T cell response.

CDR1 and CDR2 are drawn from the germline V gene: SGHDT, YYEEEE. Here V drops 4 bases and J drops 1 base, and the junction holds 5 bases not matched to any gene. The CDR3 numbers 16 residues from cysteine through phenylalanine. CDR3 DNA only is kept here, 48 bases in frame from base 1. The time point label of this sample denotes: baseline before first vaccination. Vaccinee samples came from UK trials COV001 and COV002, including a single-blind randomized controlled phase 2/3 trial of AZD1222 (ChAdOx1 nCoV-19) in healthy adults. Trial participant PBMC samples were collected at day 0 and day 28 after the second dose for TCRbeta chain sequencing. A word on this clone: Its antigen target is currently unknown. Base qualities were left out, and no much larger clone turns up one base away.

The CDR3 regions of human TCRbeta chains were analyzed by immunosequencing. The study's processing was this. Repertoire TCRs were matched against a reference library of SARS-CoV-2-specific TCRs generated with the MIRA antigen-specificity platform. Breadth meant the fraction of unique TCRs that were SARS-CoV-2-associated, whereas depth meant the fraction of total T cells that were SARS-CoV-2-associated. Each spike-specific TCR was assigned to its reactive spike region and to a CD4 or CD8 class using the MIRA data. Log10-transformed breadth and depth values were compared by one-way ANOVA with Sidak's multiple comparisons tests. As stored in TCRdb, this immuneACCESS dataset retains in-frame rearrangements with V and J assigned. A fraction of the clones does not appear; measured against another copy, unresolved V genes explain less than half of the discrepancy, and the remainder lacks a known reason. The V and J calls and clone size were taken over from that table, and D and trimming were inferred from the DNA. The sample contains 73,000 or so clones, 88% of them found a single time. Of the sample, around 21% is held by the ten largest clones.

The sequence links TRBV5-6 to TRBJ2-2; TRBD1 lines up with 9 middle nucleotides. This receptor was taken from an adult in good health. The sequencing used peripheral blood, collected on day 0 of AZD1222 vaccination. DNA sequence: TGTGCCAGCAGCACACGGACAGGGGTGAACACCGGGGAGCTGTTTTTT. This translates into CASSTRTGVNTGELFF. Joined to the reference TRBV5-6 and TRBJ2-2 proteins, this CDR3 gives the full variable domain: DAGVTQSPTHLIKTRGQQVTLRCSPKSGHDTVSWYQQALGQGPQFIFQYYEEEERQRGNFPDRFSGHQFPNYSSELNVNALLLGDSALYLCASSTRTGVNTGELFFGEGSRLTVL.